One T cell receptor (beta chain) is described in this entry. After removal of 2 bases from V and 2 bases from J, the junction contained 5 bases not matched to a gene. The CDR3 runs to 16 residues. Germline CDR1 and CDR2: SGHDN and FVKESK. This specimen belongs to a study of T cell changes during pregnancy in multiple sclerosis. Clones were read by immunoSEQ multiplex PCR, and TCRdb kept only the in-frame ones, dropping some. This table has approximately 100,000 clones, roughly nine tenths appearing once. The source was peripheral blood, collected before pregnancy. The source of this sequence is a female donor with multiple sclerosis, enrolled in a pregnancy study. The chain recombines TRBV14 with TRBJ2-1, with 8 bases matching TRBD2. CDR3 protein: CASSQSVAGPYNEQFF. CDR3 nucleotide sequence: TGTGCCAGCAGCCAATCCGTAGCGGGACCCTACAATGAGCAGTTCTTC. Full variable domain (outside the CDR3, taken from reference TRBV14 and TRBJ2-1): EAGVTQFPSHSVIEKGQTVTLRCDPISGHDNLYWYRRVMGKEIKFLLHFVKESKQDESGMPNNRFLAERTGGTYSTLKVQPAELEDSGVYFCASSQSVAGPYNEQFFGPGTRLTVL.